The 13 T cell receptor beta chains below all came from one sample that was sequenced in a study of a mutant IDH1 vaccine in newly diagnosed glioma. Time point given: week 23, last vaccination. Every vaccination contained 300 ug of the mutant IDH1 20-mer peptide and was paired with topical imiquimod. TCRdb keeps only in-frame clones here, not all; method: immunoSEQ multiplex PCR. The sample consists of 77,000 or so clones, more than 70% of them appearing once. Antigens for these TCRs are unknown. The specimen comprised PBMCs, sampled from a glioma patient whose treatment included an IDH1 peptide vaccine. Receptor source: a woman aged 45-65 years with glioma.

The rearrangement links TRBV27 to TRBJ2-1, with 8 bases lining up with TRBD2. CDR3 size: 15 residues. Trimming cost V 0 bases and J 5 bases; bases outside gene matches: 3. The V gene's germline CDR1 is MNHEY and CDR2 SMNVEV (reference sequence). CDR3 in amino acids: CASSLSAGANNEQFF. DNA for the CDR3: TGTGCCAGCAGTTTATCAGCGGGAGCGAACAATGAGCAGTTCTTC.

The J gene is TRBJ1-1, the V gene TRBV27; 7 bases match TRBD1. Germline lookup yields CDR1 MNHEY and CDR2 SMNVEV (reference sequence). The junction had 4 bases not matched to a gene; V was cut back by 4 bases and J by 2 bases. This CDR3 has 14 amino acids. CDR3 loop: CASSSHRGNTEAFF. CDR3 DNA: TGTGCCAGCAGTTCCCACAGGGGTAACACTGAAGCTTTCTTT.

V and J are TRBV28 and TRBJ2-7, with unresolved D. The CDR3 contains 14 residues. From germline, CDR1 is MDHEN and CDR2 SYDVKM. Trimming left V 4 bases short and J 5 bases short, with 15 bases between. In DNA, the CDR3 is TGTGCCAGCAGTTCGCTTACCTACAATGACGAGCAGTACTTC. Amino acid sequence: CASSSLTYNDEQYF.

This chain links TRBV28 with TRBJ2-5; 7 positions agree with TRBD2. Unmatched junction bases numbered 8, after V lost 2 bases and J lost 5 bases. The V gene's germline CDR1 is MDHEN and CDR2 SYDVKM. The CDR3 has 15 amino acids. CDR3 region: CASSLTTTGGETQYF. CDR3 in DNA: TGTGCCAGCAGTTTAACGACCACCGGGGGGGAGACCCAGTACTTC.

The genes are TRBV6-1 and TRBJ2-7; no definite D call. This CDR3 region has 12 residues. The germline gives CDR1 MNHNS, CDR2 SASEGT. V was cut by 6 bases and J by 4 bases, with 10 bases left in between. CDR3 region: CASRAQVYEQYF. Written as DNA, the CDR3 is TGTGCCAGCAGGGCCCAAGTTTACGAGCAGTACTTC.

This chain links TRBV11-2 with TRBJ1-5; D ambiguous. Germline CDR1 SGHAT, CDR2 FQNNGV. CDR3 length: 14 residues. V was clipped by 1 base and J by 7 bases, with 11 bases between them. The CDR3 coding sequence is TGTGCCAGCAGCTTAGTGGCAGGCCAACAGCCCCAGCATTTT. Translation gives CASSLVAGQQPQHF.

This rearrangement joins TRBV5-1 to TRBJ2-1, with D unresolved. CDR1 is SGHRS and CDR2 is YFSETQ in the germline V gene. Trimming removed 4 bases at V and 6 bases at J, with 14 bases between. The CDR3 runs to 14 residues. CDR3 region: CASSPSNRGNEQFF. CDR3 bases: TGCGCCAGCAGCCCTTCGAATAGAGGCAATGAGCAGTTCTTC.

The gene calls are TRBV28 and TRBJ1-2, with D perhaps TRBD1 (5 bases). Deletions cut 10 bases from V and 5 bases from J, with 11 bases between. CDR1 and CDR2 (germline): MDHEN, SYDVKM. This CDR3 contains 11 residues. The CDR3 loop is CAIRDAYGYTF. In nucleotides, the CDR3 is TGTGCCATCAGGGACGCATATGGCTACACCTTC.

The chain couples TRBV6-1 to TRBJ2-7; TRBD1 matches at 8 bases. V was pared by 3 bases and J by 1 base, with 5 bases of the junction left unmatched. CDR1 is MNHNS and CDR2 is SASEGT in the germline V gene. This CDR3 has 15 residues. The CDR3 DNA sequence: TGTGCCAGCAGTGATCAGGGGGCCCCTTCCTACGAGCAGTACTTC. Its translation: CASSDQGAPSYEQYF.

The V and J genes are TRBV9 and TRBJ1-2; 11 bases line up with TRBD1. V was clipped by 5 bases and J by 4 bases; unmatched bases: 7. The CDR3 totals 15 residues. In germline, CDR1 is SGDLS, CDR2 YYNGEE. This CDR3 reads CASSGQGAGFYGYTF. The CDR3 DNA reads as TGTGCCAGCAGTGGACAGGGGGCAGGGTTCTATGGCTACACCTTC.

The chain links TRBV5-5 to TRBJ2-7; D not certain. The CDR3 extends over 14 amino acids. Germline CDR1 and CDR2: SGHKS and YYEKEE (reference sequence). The V gene lost 1 base and the J gene lost 2 bases, with 10 bases spanning the gap. This CDR3 reads CASSLMQSPYEQYF. The CDR3, as DNA: TGTGCCAGCAGCTTGATGCAGTCTCCCTACGAGCAGTACTTC. The whole variable domain, filled in from reference TRBV5-5 and TRBJ2-7, reads DAGVTQSPTHLIKTRGQQVTLRCSPISGHKSVSWYQQVLGQGPQFIFQYYEKEERGRGNFPDRFSARQFPNYSSELNVNALLLGDSALYLCASSLMQSPYEQYFGPGTRLTVT.

The rearrangement uses TRBV28 and TRBJ1-5; 9 bases map to TRBD1. This CDR3 has 19 amino acids. V shed 6 bases, J shed 0 bases, and the junction held 15 bases outside the gene matches. Germline CDR1 and CDR2: MDHEN and SYDVKM. CDR3 sequence reads: CASSDTGGFQPYSNQPQHF. For the CDR3, the DNA is TGTGCCAGCAGCGATACAGGGGGCTTCCAACCTTATAGCAATCAGCCCCAGCATTTT.

The genes are TRBV7-3 and TRBJ2-5, with D possibly being TRBD2 (5 bases). CDR3 size: 13 residues. Germline V gene lookup returns CDR1 SGHTA and CDR2 FQGTGA. V lost 0 bases, J lost 5 bases, and 7 bases lay in between. CDR3 sequence: CASSLTSAETQYF. The CDR3 coding sequence is TGTGCCAGCAGCTTAACTAGCGCTGAGACCCAGTACTTC.